The 3 T cell receptor beta chains below come from one sample, sequenced in a study of blood T cell repertoires in COVID-19. The assay was immunoSEQ multiplex PCR, and TCRdb's table has in-frame clones only and misses some. The table includes 200,000 to 300,000 clones, over 75% detected once. The specimen sequenced was peripheral blood. These receptors all stem from a woman in her twenties or thirties with acute or convalescent COVID-19.

This sequence joins TRBV6-1 and TRBJ2-7; perhaps TRBD2 as D (5 bases). Germline loops: CDR1 MNHNS, CDR2 SASEGT. This CDR3 is 15 amino acids long. The V gene lost 0 bases and the J gene lost 2 bases, with 11 bases spanning the gap. Here the CDR3 reads CASSEAGESAYEQYF. The CDR3 DNA reads TGTGCCAGCAGTGAAGCCGGGGAATCGGCCTACGAGCAGTACTTC.

The rearrangement links TRBV27 to TRBJ1-4; D is possibly TRBD1 (6 bases). Germline lookup yields CDR1 MNHEY and CDR2 SMNVEV (reference sequence). CDR3 length equals 14 residues. V lost 3 bases, J lost 4 bases, and 9 bases lay in between. The CDR3 protein is CASSFRTDNEKLFF. The CDR3, as DNA: TGTGCCAGCAGTTTTCGGACAGATAATGAAAAACTGTTTTTT.

J is TRBJ1-3 and V is TRBV5-1; D is unresolved. The CDR3 spans 14 residues. The germline V gene encodes CDR1 SGHRS and CDR2 YFSETQ. The V gene lost 2 bases and the J gene lost 0 bases, with 6 bases spanning the gap. CDR3 sequence reads: CASSLTDSGNTIYF. The CDR3 nucleotides are TGCGCCAGCAGCTTAACAGACTCTGGAAACACCATATATTTT.